What follows are 20 T cell receptor beta chains derived from one specimen sequenced in a study of blood T cell repertoires in COVID-19. The data were produced by immunoSEQ multiplex PCR, yet TCRdb's version contains in-frame clones alone and is incomplete. The table shows around 400,000 clones, with roughly 80% occurring only once. Sequencing was carried out using PBMCs or T cells enriched from blood (not recorded which). These receptors were collected from a woman aged 45-60 years who had recovered from COVID-19.

As to this clone: This specimen includes other DNA sequences encoding the same CDR3. The chain couples TRBV4-3 to TRBJ1-1, with D hard to call. In germline, CDR1 is LGHNA, CDR2 YSLEER. This CDR3 contains 15 residues. V was clipped by 0 bases and J by 2 bases, with 10 bases between them. CDR3 DNA sequence: TGCGCCAGCAGCCAAGATTTCGGAGGAAACACTGAAGCTTTCTTT. Amino acids: CASSQDFGGNTEAFF.

The V gene is TRBV4-1, the J gene TRBJ1-1, with 8 nucleotides matching TRBD1. Germline V gives CDR1 MGHRA, CDR2 YSYEKL. The ends lost 1 base at V and 11 bases at J; junction bases unmatched: 15. The CDR3 is 16 amino acids. CDR3 in DNA: TGCGCCAGCAGCCAAGTCCACACAGGGGGGGGCGGAACGGCTTTCTTT. It translates to CASSQVHTGGGGTAFF.

The chain couples TRBV7-9 to TRBJ2-7; TRBD1 might be the D (5 bases). CDR1 and CDR2 from the germline V gene are SEHNR and FQNEAQ (reference sequence). V was pared by 5 bases and J by 7 bases, with 12 bases between. This CDR3 has 12 residues. CDR3 nucleotides: TGTGCCAGCAGCCTGCAGGGAACGGAGCAGTACTTC. Translating gives CASSLQGTEQYF.

V is TRBV29-1 and J is TRBJ2-7; D perhaps matches TRBD2 (6 bases). V lost 6 bases to trimming and J lost 6 bases, with 12 bases between them. This CDR3 has 11 residues. Per germline, CDR1 SQVTM and CDR2 ANQGSEA. The CDR3 DNA sequence: TGCAGCGTCGGGACTCCTGGCGAGCAGTACTTC. Translation gives CSVGTPGEQYF.

V usage is TRBV5-1 and J usage is TRBJ2-1; 10 bases are shared with TRBD2. Germline lookup yields CDR1 SGHRS and CDR2 YFSETQ. The CDR3 totals 18 residues. With 0 bases clipped from V and 0 bases from J, the junction kept 6 bases outside the gene matches. The CDR3 bases are TGCGCCAGCAGCTTGGTTGCTAGCGGGGGTTCCTCCTACAATGAGCAGTTCTTC. Translation gives CASSLVASGGSSYNEQFF.

The V and J genes are TRBV7-2 and TRBJ2-7, with TRBD2 as a possible D gene (6 bases). The CDR3 sequence is 14 residues long. V was shortened by 5 bases and J by 2 bases, with 13 bases between the two germline ends. In germline, CDR1 is SGHTA, CDR2 FQGNSA. This CDR3 reads CASSPRDAPYEQYF. CDR3 nucleotides: TGTGCCAGCAGCCCGCGGGACGCTCCCTACGAGCAGTACTTC.

This clone has a single count. The rearrangement uses TRBV19 and TRBJ2-7; no firm D call. The CDR3 is made up of 14 amino acids. CDR1 is LNHDA and CDR2 is SQIVND in the germline V gene (reference sequence). Trimming stripped 1 base from V and 7 bases from J, with 14 bases between. CDR3 sequence reads: CASSIGLIRSEQYF. For the CDR3, the DNA is TGTGCCAGTAGTATAGGGTTAATACGGAGTGAGCAGTACTTC.

The chain is built from TRBV7-2 and TRBJ1-5; no reliable D call. The CDR3 runs 15 residues. Trimming removed 1 base at V and 4 bases at J, with 11 bases between. The germline gives CDR1 SGHTA, CDR2 FQGNSA. Written as DNA, the CDR3 is TGTGCCAGCAGCTTAGGTCCCCGGGAGAATCAGCCCCAGCATTTT. Its protein is CASSLGPRENQPQHF.

This chain connects TRBV19 to TRBJ2-7, with a weak D call TRBD1 (5 bases). This CDR3 region has 13 residues. With 5 bases removed from V and 3 bases from J, the gap between germline ends came to 11 bases. Germline values: CDR1 LNHDA, CDR2 SQIVND (reference sequence). CDR3 sequence: CASSQARDYEQYF. CDR3 bases: TGTGCCAGTAGTCAGGCCAGGGACTACGAGCAGTACTTC.

The J gene is TRBJ2-1, the V gene TRBV30; 14 bases match TRBD2. The germline V gene encodes CDR1 GTSNPN and CDR2 SVGIG (reference sequence). The CDR3 length is 20 residues. J was trimmed by 0 bases and V by 5 bases; bases with no gene match: 15. The CDR3 nucleotides are TGTGCCTGGGGACTAGCGGGGGGCCCTAGAATCACCTCCTCCTACAATGAGCAGTTCTTC. This sequence encodes CAWGLAGGPRITSSYNEQFF.

The chain joins TRBV5-1 to TRBJ2-7; TRBD1 matches 8 bases. J lost 3 bases, V lost 2 bases, and 10 bases had no gene match. Germline V gene sequence: CDR1 SGHRS, CDR2 YFSETQ. The CDR3 sequence is 16 residues long. Here the CDR3 DNA reads TGCGCCAGCAGCTTAGGATCCGGGACAGGACACTACGAGCAGTACTTC. Translated, it gives CASSLGSGTGHYEQYF.

V and J are TRBV11-2 and TRBJ1-1; 7 bases fit TRBD1. The CDR3 is 16 residues long. J was trimmed by 1 base and V by 2 bases; bases with no gene match: 7. CDR1 SGHAT and CDR2 FQNNGV come from the germline V gene. CDR3 nucleotide sequence: TGTGCCAGCAGCTTACCCCTACAGGGGCGGAACACTGAAGCTTTCTTT. Protein product: CASSLPLQGRNTEAFF.

CDR3 DNA: TGTGCCACAGTACTGAGGGATACGCAGTATTTT. It is translated as CATVLRDTQYF. The chain employs TRBV12-3 or TRBV12-4 and TRBJ2-3; D not resolved. The V end lost 10 bases, the J end lost 6 bases, and 11 bases lay between the germline ends. The CDR3 sequence is 11 residues long.

A single count supports this clone. The J gene is TRBJ1-5, the V gene TRBV27; TRBD1 matches 7 bases. The CDR3 contains 14 residues. J lost 6 bases, V lost 7 bases, and 9 bases had no gene match. Germline V gene sequence: CDR1 MNHEY, CDR2 SMNVEV (reference sequence). The CDR3 DNA reads as TGTGCCAGCAAGATTACAGGGGTGGGTCAGCCCCAGCATTTT. This codes for CASKITGVGQPQHF.

CDR3 DNA: TGTGCCATCAGTGATGTGGTGGCGACTAGCGGGAGATCAGATACGCAGTATTTT. As protein: CAISDVVATSGRSDTQYF. The chain joins TRBV10-3 to TRBJ2-3; TRBD2 matches at 12 bases. In germline, CDR1 is ENHRY, CDR2 SYGVKD. After removal of 3 bases from V and 4 bases from J, the junction contained 11 bases not matched to a gene. The CDR3 contains 18 residues.

The rearrangement links TRBV2 to TRBJ2-1, with 8 nucleotides matching TRBD2. Germline-derived CDR1 and CDR2 are SNHLY and FYNNEI. The junction had 3 bases not matched to a gene; V was cut back by 4 bases and J by 7 bases. The CDR3 runs 13 residues. CDR3 protein: CASSGGLVNEQFF. CDR3 sequence (DNA): TGTGCCAGCAGTGGGGGACTAGTTAATGAGCAGTTCTTC. Variable domain in full (rest from reference TRBV2 and TRBJ2-1): EPEVTQTPSHQVTQMGQEVILRCVPISNHLYFYWYRQILGQKVEFLVSFYNNEISEKSEIFDDQFSVERPDGSNFTLKIRSTKLEDSAMYFCASSGGLVNEQFFGPGTRLTVL.

J is TRBJ2-5 and V is TRBV11-2; D uncertain. This CDR3 region has 19 residues. The V gene's germline CDR1 is SGHAT and CDR2 FQNNGV. The germline V and J ends were trimmed by 2 bases and 2 bases, with 24 bases remaining between them. CDR3: CASSLPPRSAYPQQETQYF. In DNA, the CDR3 is TGTGCCAGCAGCTTACCACCAAGGAGCGCCTACCCCCAGCAAGAGACCCAGTACTTC.

The chain couples TRBV4-2 to TRBJ2-2, with TRBD2 as a possible D gene (5 bases). The CDR3 is 15 amino acids. The ends were cut back, 2 bases at V and 5 bases at J, with 12 bases in the middle. Looked up from germline, CDR1 is LGHNA and CDR2 is YNFKEQ. CDR3 bases: TGTGCCAGCAGCCAAAGGGCTGGGGAGACCGGGGAGCTGTTTTTT. Translated: CASSQRAGETGELFF.

The V and J genes are TRBV11-2 and TRBJ2-7, with D possibly being TRBD2 (5 bases). Between the trimmed V and J ends, which lost 1 base and 5 bases, there was a span of 6 bases. The CDR3 contains 12 residues. CDR1 and CDR2 (germline): SGHAT, FQNNGV. The CDR3 nucleotides read TGTGCCAGCAGCTTAGGAGGGAACGAGCAGTACTTC. Translated: CASSLGGNEQYF.

The chain employs TRBV30 and TRBJ2-1, with 8 bases fitting TRBD2. The CDR3 has 14 amino acids. Losses at the gene ends were 5 bases for V and 1 base for J; bases not matched to a gene: 4. Germline V lookup: CDR1 GTSNPN, CDR2 SVGIG (reference sequence). The CDR3 sequence: CAWEAGASYNEQFF. The CDR3 nucleotides read TGTGCCTGGGAAGCGGGAGCGTCCTACAATGAGCAGTTCTTC.